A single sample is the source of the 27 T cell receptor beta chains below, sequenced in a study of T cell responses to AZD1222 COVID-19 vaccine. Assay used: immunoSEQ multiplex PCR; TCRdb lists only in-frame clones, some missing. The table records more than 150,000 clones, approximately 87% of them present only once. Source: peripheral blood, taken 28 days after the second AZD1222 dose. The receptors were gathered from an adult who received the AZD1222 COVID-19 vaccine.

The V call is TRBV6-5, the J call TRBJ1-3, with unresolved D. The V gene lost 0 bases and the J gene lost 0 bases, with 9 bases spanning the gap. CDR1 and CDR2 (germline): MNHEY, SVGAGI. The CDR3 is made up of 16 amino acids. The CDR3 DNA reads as TGTGCCAGCAGTTACTCGAGAGGTTACTCTGGAAACACCATATATTTT. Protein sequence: CASSYSRGYSGNTIYF.

CDR3 sequence reads: CASSSRPAGNQETQYF. CDR3 sequence (DNA): TGTGCCAGCAGCTCCCGTCCTGCAGGGAATCAAGAGACCCAGTACTTC. The V call is TRBV7-8, the J call TRBJ2-5; D is perhaps TRBD1 (5 bases). The CDR3 length is 16 residues. With 4 bases removed from V and 2 bases from J, the gap between germline ends came to 17 bases. Germline V gene data show CDR1 as SGHVS and CDR2 as FQNEAQ.

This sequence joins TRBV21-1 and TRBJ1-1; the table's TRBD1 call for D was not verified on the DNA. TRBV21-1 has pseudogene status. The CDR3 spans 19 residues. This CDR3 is CASSKMIRGNETGDTEAFF. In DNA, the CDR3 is TGTGCCAGCAGCAAAATGATTAGGGGCAACGAAACAGGGGACACTGAAGCTTTCTTT.

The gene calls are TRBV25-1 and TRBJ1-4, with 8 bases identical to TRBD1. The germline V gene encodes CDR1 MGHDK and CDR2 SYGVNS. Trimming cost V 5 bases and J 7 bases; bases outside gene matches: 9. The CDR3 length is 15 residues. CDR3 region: CASSSAGTGSEKLFF. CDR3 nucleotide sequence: TGTGCCAGCAGTTCCGCCGGGACAGGATCTGAAAAACTGTTTTTT.

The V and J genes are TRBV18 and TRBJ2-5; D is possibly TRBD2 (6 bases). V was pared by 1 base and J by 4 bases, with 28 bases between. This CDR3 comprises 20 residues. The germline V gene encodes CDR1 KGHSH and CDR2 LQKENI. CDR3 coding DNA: TGTGCCAGCTCACCACGGGCGGGCAGAGTCGGGAGTCGGTCGGGAGAGACCCAGTACTTC. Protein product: CASSPRAGRVGSRSGETQYF.

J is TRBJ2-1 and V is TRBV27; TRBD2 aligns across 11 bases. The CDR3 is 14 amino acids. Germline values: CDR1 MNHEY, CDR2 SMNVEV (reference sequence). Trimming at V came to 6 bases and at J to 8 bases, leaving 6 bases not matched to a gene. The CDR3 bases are TGTGCCAGCAGACGTAGCGGGAGGGTAGATGAGCAGTTCTTC. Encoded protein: CASRRSGRVDEQFF.

The CDR3 is CAPDRAFPAYGYTF. The CDR3 bases are TGTGCCCCGGACAGGGCCTTCCCAGCTTATGGCTACACCTTC. V usage is TRBV11-3 and J usage is TRBJ1-2; 8 bases are shared with TRBD1. Germline loops: CDR1 SGHNT, CDR2 YENEEA. The CDR3 extends over 14 amino acids. V lost 11 bases to trimming and J lost 5 bases; unmatched junction nucleotides: 13.

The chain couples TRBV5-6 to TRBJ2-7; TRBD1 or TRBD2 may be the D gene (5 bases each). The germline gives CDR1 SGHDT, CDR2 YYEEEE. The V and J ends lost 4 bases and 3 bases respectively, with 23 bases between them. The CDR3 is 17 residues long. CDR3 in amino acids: CASSAYRDPRNDYEQYF. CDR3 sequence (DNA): TGTGCCAGCAGCGCGTACCGGGACCCTCGAAACGACTACGAGCAGTACTTC.

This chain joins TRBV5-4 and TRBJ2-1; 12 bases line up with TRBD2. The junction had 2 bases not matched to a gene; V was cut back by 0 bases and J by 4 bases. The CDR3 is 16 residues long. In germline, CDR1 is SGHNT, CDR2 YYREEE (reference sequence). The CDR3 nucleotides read TGTGCCAGCAGCTTGGCTAGCGGGAGGGGATACAATGAGCAGTTCTTC. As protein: CASSLASGRGYNEQFF.

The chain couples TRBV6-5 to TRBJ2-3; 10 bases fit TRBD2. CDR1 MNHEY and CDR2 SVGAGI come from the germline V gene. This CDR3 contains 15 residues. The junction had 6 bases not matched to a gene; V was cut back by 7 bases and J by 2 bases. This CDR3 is CASIAGTSDTDTQYF. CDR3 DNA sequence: TGTGCCAGCATCGCCGGGACTAGCGACACAGATACGCAGTATTTT.

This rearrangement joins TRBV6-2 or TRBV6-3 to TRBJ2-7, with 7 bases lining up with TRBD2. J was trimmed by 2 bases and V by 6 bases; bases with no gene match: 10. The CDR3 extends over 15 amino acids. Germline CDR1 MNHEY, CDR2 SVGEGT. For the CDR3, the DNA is TGTGCCAGCAGCTTACCGGGACTACCAGCCTACGAGCAGTACTTC. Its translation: CASSLPGLPAYEQYF.

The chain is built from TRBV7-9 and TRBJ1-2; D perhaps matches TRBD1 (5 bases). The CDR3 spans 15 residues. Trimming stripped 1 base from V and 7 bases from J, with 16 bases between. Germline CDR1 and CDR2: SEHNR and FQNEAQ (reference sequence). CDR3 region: CASSLDGREVGGYTF. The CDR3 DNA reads TGTGCCAGCAGCTTAGACGGCAGGGAGGTTGGTGGCTACACCTTC.

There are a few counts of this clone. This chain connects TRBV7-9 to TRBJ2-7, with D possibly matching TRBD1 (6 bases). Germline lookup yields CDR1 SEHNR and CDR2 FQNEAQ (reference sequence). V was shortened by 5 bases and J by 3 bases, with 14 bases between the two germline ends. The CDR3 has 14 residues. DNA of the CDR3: TGTGCCAGCAGCCCTGGGACACTTGTCTACGAGCAGTACTTC. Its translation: CASSPGTLVYEQYF.

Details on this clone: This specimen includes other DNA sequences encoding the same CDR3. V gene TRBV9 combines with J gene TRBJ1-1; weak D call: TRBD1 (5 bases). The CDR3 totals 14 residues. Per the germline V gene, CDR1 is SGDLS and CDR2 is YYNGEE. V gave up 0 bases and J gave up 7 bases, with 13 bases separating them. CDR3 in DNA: TGTGCCAGCAGCGTAGCTACGGGGGGAGGTGAAGCTTTCTTT. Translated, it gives CASSVATGGGEAFF.

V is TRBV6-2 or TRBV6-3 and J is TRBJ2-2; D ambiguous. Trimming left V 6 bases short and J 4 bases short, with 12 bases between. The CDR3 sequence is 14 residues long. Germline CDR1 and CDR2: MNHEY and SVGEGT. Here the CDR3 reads CASSYTLITGELFF. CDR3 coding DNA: TGTGCCAGCAGCTATACTCTAATCACCGGGGAGCTGTTTTTT.

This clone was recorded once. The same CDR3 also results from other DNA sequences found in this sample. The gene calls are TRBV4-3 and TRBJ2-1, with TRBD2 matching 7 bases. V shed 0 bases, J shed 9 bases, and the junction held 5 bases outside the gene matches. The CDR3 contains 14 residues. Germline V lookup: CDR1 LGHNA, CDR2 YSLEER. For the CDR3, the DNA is TGCGCCAGCAGCCAAGACCCTAGCGGTGGTGAGCAGTTCTTC. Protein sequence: CASSQDPSGGEQFF.

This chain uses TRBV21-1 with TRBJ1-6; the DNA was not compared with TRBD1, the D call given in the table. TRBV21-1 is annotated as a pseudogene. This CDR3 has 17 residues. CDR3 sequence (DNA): TGTGCCAGCAGCAGAACGGGACAGGGAAACTATAATTCACCCCTCCACTTT. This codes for CASSRTGQGNYNSPLHF.

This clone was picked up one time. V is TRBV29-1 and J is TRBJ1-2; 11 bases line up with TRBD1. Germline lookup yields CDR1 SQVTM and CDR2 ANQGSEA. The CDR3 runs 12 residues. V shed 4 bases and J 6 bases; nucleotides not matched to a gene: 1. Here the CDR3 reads CSVVDRGHGYTF. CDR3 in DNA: TGCAGCGTTGTGGACAGGGGGCATGGCTACACCTTC.

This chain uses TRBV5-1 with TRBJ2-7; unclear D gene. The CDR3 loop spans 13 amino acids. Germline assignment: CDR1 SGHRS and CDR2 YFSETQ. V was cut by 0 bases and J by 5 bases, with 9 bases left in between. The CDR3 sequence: CASSLGVGNEQYF. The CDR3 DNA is TGCGCCAGCAGCTTGGGAGTTGGGAACGAGCAGTACTTC. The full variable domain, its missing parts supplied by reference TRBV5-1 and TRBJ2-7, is KAGVTQTPRYLIKTRGQQVTLSCSPISGHRSVSWYQQTPGQGLQFLFEYFSETQRNKGNFPGRFSGRQFSNSRSEMNVSTLELGDSALYLCASSLGVGNEQYFGPGTRLTVT.

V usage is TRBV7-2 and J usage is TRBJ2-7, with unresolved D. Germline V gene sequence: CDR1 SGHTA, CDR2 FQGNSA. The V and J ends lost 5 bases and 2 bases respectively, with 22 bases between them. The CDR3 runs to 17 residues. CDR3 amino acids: CASSPVGFGPGPYEQYF. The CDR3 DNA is TGTGCCAGCAGCCCAGTAGGTTTCGGCCCGGGCCCCTACGAGCAGTACTTC.

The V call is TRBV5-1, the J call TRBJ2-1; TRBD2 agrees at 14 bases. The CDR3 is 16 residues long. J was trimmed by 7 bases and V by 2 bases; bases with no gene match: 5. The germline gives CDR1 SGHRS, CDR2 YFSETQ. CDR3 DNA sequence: TGCGCCAGCAGCTTAACGACTAGCGGGAGGGCGAATGAGCAGTTCTTC. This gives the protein CASSLTTSGRANEQFF. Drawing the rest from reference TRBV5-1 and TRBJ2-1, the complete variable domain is KAGVTQTPRYLIKTRGQQVTLSCSPISGHRSVSWYQQTPGQGLQFLFEYFSETQRNKGNFPGRFSGRQFSNSRSEMNVSTLELGDSALYLCASSLTTSGRANEQFFGPGTRLTVL.

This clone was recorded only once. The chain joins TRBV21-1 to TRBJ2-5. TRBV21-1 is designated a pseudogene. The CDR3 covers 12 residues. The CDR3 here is CASSKALKTQYF. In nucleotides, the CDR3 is TGTGCCAGCAGCAAAGCCTTGAAGACCCAGTACTTC.

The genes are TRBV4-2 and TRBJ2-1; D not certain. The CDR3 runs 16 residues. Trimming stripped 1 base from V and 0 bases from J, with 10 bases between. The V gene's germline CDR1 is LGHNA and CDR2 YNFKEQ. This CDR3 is CASSQGEILSYNEQFF. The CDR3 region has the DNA TGTGCCAGCAGCCAAGGCGAAATTCTCTCCTACAATGAGCAGTTCTTC.

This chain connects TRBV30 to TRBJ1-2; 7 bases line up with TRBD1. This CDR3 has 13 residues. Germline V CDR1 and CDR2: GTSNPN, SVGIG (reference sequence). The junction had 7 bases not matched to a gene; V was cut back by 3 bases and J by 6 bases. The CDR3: CAWSNLQGNGYTF. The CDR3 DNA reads TGTGCCTGGAGCAATTTACAGGGGAATGGCTACACCTTC.

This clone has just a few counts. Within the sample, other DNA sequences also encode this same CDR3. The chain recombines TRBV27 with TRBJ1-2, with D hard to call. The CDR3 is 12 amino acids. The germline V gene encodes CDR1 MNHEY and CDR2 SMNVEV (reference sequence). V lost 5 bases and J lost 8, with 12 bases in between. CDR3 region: CASSPRVGGYTF. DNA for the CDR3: TGTGCCAGCAGTCCTAGGGTGGGAGGCTACACCTTC.

CDR3 bases: TGCAGTGCTAGTCGGTCGGGACAGGGACGCGAAAAACTGTTTTTT. Its translation: CSASRSGQGREKLFF. The chain uses TRBV20-1 and TRBJ1-4, with 9 bases aligning to TRBD1. After removal of 3 bases from V and 8 bases from J, the junction contained 10 bases not matched to a gene. Germline V gives CDR1 DFQATT, CDR2 SNEGSKA (reference sequence). The CDR3 runs 15 residues.

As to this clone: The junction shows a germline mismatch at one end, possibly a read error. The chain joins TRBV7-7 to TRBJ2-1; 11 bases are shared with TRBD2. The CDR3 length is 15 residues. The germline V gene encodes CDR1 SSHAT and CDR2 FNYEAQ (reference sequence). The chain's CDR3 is CASSAASGGLGEQFF. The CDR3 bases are TGTGCTAGCAGCGCCGCTAGCGGGGGGCTCGGGGAGCAGTTCTTC.